The T cell receptor beta chain described here comes from a study of cytomegalovirus exposure and HLA in healthy donors. For this clone: Antigen specificity is unknown.

Study-wide points: Diagnosis of cytomegalovirus status made by the classifier reportedly showed high specificity and sensitivity.

The CDR3 extends over 12 amino acids. Germline CDR1 and CDR2: MNHNY and SVGAGI (reference sequence). V gave up 6 bases and J gave up 6 bases; unmatched junction bases: 0. TCRdb keeps only in-frame clones here, not all; method: immunoSEQ multiplex PCR. The sample has some 68,000 clones; around 97% are singletons. The receptor was isolated from a man aged 18 to 29 in good health and CMV-seronegative. J is TRBJ1-4 and V is TRBV6-6; 8 bases map to TRBD1. Material for sequencing was PBMCs. The CDR3 coding sequence is TGTGCCAGCAGGACAGGGGATGAAAAACTGTTTTTT. Translated: CASRTGDEKLFF.